Shown below are 9 T cell receptor beta chains from a single sample sequenced in a study of shared clonotypes between healthy human individuals. Assay used: immunoSEQ multiplex PCR; TCRdb lists only in-frame clones, some missing. The sample contains roughly 1.4 million clones, 98% of which appear only once. The specimen was naive CD4+ T cells sorted from blood. The subset was: CD45RA+ positively selected. The receptors here all came from a young man in good health.

The chain carries TRBV11-2 and TRBJ2-7; TRBD2 matches 12 bases. This CDR3 is built from 16 residues. Trimming cost V 4 bases and J 0 bases; bases outside gene matches: 4. Germline V gene lookup returns CDR1 SGHAT and CDR2 FQNNGV. In nucleotides, the CDR3 is TGTGCCAGCAGCTCCACTAGCGGGGGGAGCTCCTACGAGCAGTACTTC. This codes for CASSSTSGGSSYEQYF.

A single count supports this clone. The chain uses TRBV4-1 and TRBJ2-5; the D call may be TRBD1 or TRBD2 (5 bases each). The CDR3 has 15 residues. Trimming shortened V by 4 bases and J by 0 bases, and 12 bases separated the two germline ends. Per the germline V gene, CDR1 is MGHRA and CDR2 is YSYEKL. CDR3 coding DNA: TGCGCCAGCAGCCCGGGACCGATCTACCAAGAGACCCAGTACTTC. Translation gives CASSPGPIYQETQYF.

This sequence joins TRBV27 and TRBJ1-4, with TRBD1 matching 9 bases. This CDR3 is built from 16 residues. V lost 2 bases, J lost 6 bases, and 7 bases stayed unmatched. Germline V gene sequence: CDR1 MNHEY, CDR2 SMNVEV (reference sequence). The CDR3 region has the DNA TGTGCCAGCAGTTTACAACTCGGACAGGGGTATGAAAAACTGTTTTTT. Its translation is CASSLQLGQGYEKLFF.

The chain employs TRBV6-4 and TRBJ2-7; 12 bases match TRBD2. Germline values: CDR1 MRHNA, CDR2 SNTAGT. V gave up 3 bases and J gave up 4 bases; unmatched junction bases: 4. The CDR3 is 15 amino acids. Here the CDR3 reads CASSEGLAGGYEQYF. CDR3 nucleotides: TGTGCCAGCAGTGAAGGGCTAGCGGGAGGGTACGAGCAGTACTTC.

V is TRBV6-1 and J is TRBJ2-3; D is uncertain. Trimming stripped 6 bases from V and 1 base from J, with 8 bases between. CDR3 size: 13 residues. The germline gives CDR1 MNHNS, CDR2 SASEGT. CDR3 nucleotides: TGTGCCAGCAGAATAAGGGGCACAGATACGCAGTATTTT. Its translation is CASRIRGTDTQYF.

For this clone: Other DNA sequences from this sample encode an identical CDR3 as well. The gene calls are TRBV11-3 and TRBJ2-7; 10 nucleotides agree with TRBD2. From germline, CDR1 is SGHNT and CDR2 YENEEA. CDR3 size: 15 residues. Germline trimming cut 2 bases from V and 0 bases from J; bases unmatched to any gene: 1. DNA for the CDR3: TGTGCCAGCAGCTTATCTAGCGGGAGCTCCTACGAGCAGTACTTC. It yields the protein CASSLSSGSSYEQYF.

V and J are TRBV5-1 and TRBJ1-5; D may be TRBD1 (5 bases). The CDR3 loop spans 15 amino acids. The germline gives CDR1 SGHRS, CDR2 YFSETQ. V shed 0 bases and J shed 5 bases, with 12 bases lying between them. CDR3 residues: CASSLDGQGHQPQHF. Here the CDR3 DNA reads TGCGCCAGCAGCTTGGATGGGCAGGGCCATCAGCCCCAGCATTTT. Full variable domain (rest looked up from reference TRBV5-1 and TRBJ1-5): KAGVTQTPRYLIKTRGQQVTLSCSPISGHRSVSWYQQTPGQGLQFLFEYFSETQRNKGNFPGRFSGRQFSNSRSEMNVSTLELGDSALYLCASSLDGQGHQPQHFGDGTRLSIL.

The V call is TRBV7-8, the J call TRBJ2-7; TRBD1 is a possible D gene (5 bases). V lost 0 bases and J 0 bases, leaving 6 bases between the germline ends. The length of the CDR3 is 14 residues. The germline CDR1 and CDR2 sequences are SGHVS and FQNEAQ. CDR3 DNA sequence: TGTGCCAGCAGCTTAGCGGACACCTCCTACGAGCAGTACTTC. Amino acid sequence: CASSLADTSYEQYF.

About this clone: Other nucleotide sequences in the sample specify the same CDR3. This chain links TRBV5-1 with TRBJ2-7; 9 nucleotides line up with TRBD1. After removal of 2 bases from V and 4 bases from J, the junction contained 4 bases not matched to a gene. Germline loops: CDR1 SGHRS, CDR2 YFSETQ. The CDR3 has 14 amino acids. CDR3 DNA sequence: TGCGCCAGCAGCTTAACCGGACAGGGGTACGAGCAGTACTTC. This encodes CASSLTGQGYEQYF.